This TCR beta chain was recovered during a study of CD8+ T cells in alopecia areata. Germline V lookup: CDR1 SQVTM, CDR2 ANQGSEA. CDR3 length equals 12 residues. Trimming stripped 6 bases from V and 1 base from J, with 9 bases between. This sample's treatment: oral pan-JAK inhibitor, 5-10 mg twice daily. Sequencing used cDNA as its template, made by extracting RNA and reverse transcribing it. The assay was immunoSEQ multiplex PCR, and TCRdb's table has in-frame clones only and misses some. This sample carries about 180,000 clones, approximately 55% of them seen once, and the ten largest clones take under 14%.

The gene calls are TRBV29-1 and TRBJ1-2; TRBD1 might be the D (6 bases). This TCR was recovered from a human donor with alopecia areata. The sequencing used CD8+ T cells sorted from blood, collected at week 24, from a patient treated with tofacitinib. The DNA for the CDR3 is TGCAGCGTCCCAGGGGTTAACTATGGCTACACCTTC. It translates to CSVPGVNYGYTF.